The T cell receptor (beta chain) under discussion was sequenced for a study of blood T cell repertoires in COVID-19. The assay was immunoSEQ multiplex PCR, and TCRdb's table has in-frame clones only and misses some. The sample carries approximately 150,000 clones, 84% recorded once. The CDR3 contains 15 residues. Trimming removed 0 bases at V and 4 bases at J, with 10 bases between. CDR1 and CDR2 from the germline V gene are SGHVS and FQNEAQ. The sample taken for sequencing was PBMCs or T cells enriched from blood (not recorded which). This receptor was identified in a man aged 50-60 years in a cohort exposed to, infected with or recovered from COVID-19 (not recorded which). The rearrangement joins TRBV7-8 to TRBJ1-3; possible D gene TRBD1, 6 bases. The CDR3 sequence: CASSLAQGTGNTIYF. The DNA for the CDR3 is TGTGCCAGCAGCTTAGCGCAGGGGACCGGAAACACCATATATTTT.